Listed below are T cell receptor beta chains from one sample, sequenced in a study of T cells in Graves' hyperthyroidism and ophthalmopathy. Each CDR3 protein is one row after TCRdb ran MiXCR on the multiplex PCR reads. This table has hundreds of thousands of distinct CDR3 sequences, more than 15% appearing once. The sample comprised blood. The source is a woman aged 18-35 years with Graves' hyperthyroidism. Both conserved end residues are part of each CDR3.

TRBJ1-5	TRBV28	CASRPGTVHGSQPQHF
TRBJ1-2	TRBV15	CATSRGGPGGYGYTF
TRBJ2-7	TRBV30	CACQGAYEQYF
TRBJ2-3	TRBV12-3/TRBV12-4	CASRRTSGIPVTQYF
TRBJ2-5	TRBV11-2	CASSLGGRQETQYF
TRBJ1-5	TRBV20-1	CSARVSRDSDYQPQHF
TRBJ1-2	TRBV18	CASSQETNYGYTF
TRBJ2-5	TRBV18	CASSGGVGFEETQYF
TRBJ2-4	TRBV19	CASSIGHRGRGAKNIQYF
TRBJ1-2	TRBV5-8	CASSFLKGTIYGYTF
TRBJ1-2	TRBV28	CASGVPGMGYTF
TRBJ2-5	TRBV4-1	CASSQDLAETQYF
TRBJ2-5	TRBV5-1	CASSLVVAGPQETQYF
TRBJ1-2	TRBV6-2/TRBV6-3	CASSPSGSNYGYTF
TRBJ1-5	TRBV12-3/TRBV12-4	CASKGGTDQPQHF
TRBJ2-5	TRBV14	CASSQDVPGLRAETQYF
TRBJ1-3	TRBV18	CASSPDGSGNTIYF
TRBJ1-3	TRBV7-8	CASSDPENTIYF
TRBJ2-7	TRBV13	CASTPRGLAEQYF
TRBJ1-4	TRBV5-1	CASSPFQGDGEKLFF
TRBJ1-4	TRBV19	CASSHTGTPNNEKLFF
TRBJ2-5	TRBV6-1	CASSWTSGKQTQYF
TRBJ2-5	TRBV11-2	CASSSGGTGAQYF
TRBJ2-7	TRBV2	CASTRDTDYEQYF
TRBJ2-7	TRBV28	CASSQRGDVPYEQYF
TRBJ1-6	TRBV7-2	CASSFSPGQGARNSPLHF
TRBJ1-6	TRBV2	CASRGVSVNSPLHF
TRBJ2-3	TRBV5-1	CASSLDLRGADTQYF
TRBJ1-1	TRBV2	CASSDGTGNTEAFF
TRBJ2-3	TRBV27	CASSLGEGAQYF
TRBJ1-2	TRBV4-1	CASSQEGKNGYTF
TRBJ2-1	TRBV9	CASSVATSGRAPYNEQFF
TRBJ2-1	TRBV30	CACGGYNEQFF
TRBJ1-1	TRBV7-3	CASSLNPGAPMNTEAFF
TRBJ2-7	TRBV20-1	CSARDRAGGPNEQYF
TRBJ2-7	TRBV5-6	CASSSTSNPYEQYF
TRBJ2-2	TRBV6-2/TRBV6-3	CASSYRATGELFF